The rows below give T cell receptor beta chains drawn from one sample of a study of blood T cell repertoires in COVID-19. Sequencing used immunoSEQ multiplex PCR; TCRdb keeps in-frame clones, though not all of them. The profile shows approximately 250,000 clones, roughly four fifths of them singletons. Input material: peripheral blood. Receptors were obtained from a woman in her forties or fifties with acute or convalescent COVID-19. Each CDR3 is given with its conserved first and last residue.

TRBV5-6	CASSWDRGGTMNTEAFF
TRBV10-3	CAIGGGGELFF
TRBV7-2	CASSFGSANTGELFF
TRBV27	CASSLDQGARFGYTF
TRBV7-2	CASSWRVREKLFF
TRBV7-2	CASSPDIVPTNSYTF
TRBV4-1	CASSQRGPGRTGELFF
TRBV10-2	CASSEDRGSEAFF
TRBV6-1	CASSGGVPAAGNTIYF
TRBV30	CAWSTSSGNTIYF
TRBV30	CACMTGGSPLHF
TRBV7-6	CASSLDRLSGKGLYGGYTF
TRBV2	CASAGTGGSSPLHF
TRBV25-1	CASSELGRGSGNTIYF
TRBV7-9	CASSLRPYEQYF
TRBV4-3	CASSQGDRALDGYTF
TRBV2	CASSVEGQGFQPQHF
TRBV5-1	CASSLTTGKESPLHF
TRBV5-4	CASSYGGQPQHF
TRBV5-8	CASSQWRDWHF
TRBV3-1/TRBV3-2	CASSQSDTGGYEQYF
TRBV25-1	CASSEGDRVRAFF
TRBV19	CASSIYSSSMAQYF
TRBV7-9	CASSPGLALDNEQFF
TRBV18	CASSSRATSNQPQHF
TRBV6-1	CASSAQPGQGANEQYF
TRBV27	CASSLRGSYGYTF
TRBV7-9	CASSLGTDSGNTIYF
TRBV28	CASTPYVAGWVYNEQFF
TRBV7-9	CASSPPWLAGVDEQFF
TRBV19	CASSPGGASGYTF
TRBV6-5	CASSRSQATEAFF
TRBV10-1	CASSDNVPTSPLHF
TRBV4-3	CASSQYLQGVTEAFF
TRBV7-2	CASSLESPRTPSYEQYF
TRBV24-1	CATSDSPWTGSYNEQFF
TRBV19	CASSRGQGVMNTEAFF
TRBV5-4	CASFSKTSGSYEQYF
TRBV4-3	CASSQDRAGNNSPLHF
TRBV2	CASRPAGQPQHF
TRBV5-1	CASSVDPGTGTYEQYF
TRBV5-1	CASSMQPGQGDSPLHF
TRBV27	CASRAGGAGELFF
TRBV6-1	CASSEWEQEQYF
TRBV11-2	CASSNVGDRAYEQYF
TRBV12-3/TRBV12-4	CASSFGVQPQHF
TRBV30	CAWSLDRGYGYTF
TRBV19	CASRAGGAFVYEQYF
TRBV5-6	CASSGRERYEQYF
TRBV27	CASSLSYRSGANVLTF
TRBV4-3	CASSQAVDRGNEKLFF
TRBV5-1	CASSLRAGTDYGYTF
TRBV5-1	CASSLYDRDYGYTF